This T cell receptor beta chain stems from a study of T cell responses to AZD1222 COVID-19 vaccine. Findings of the study overall: Donors were mostly white British, more females; clonal diversity possibly underestimated.

In the case of this clone: As yet, its antigen is unknown.

V gave up 0 bases and J gave up 7 bases, with 7 bases separating them. CDR1 SGDLS and CDR2 YYNGEE come from the germline V gene. This CDR3 spans 13 amino acids. Assay used: immunoSEQ multiplex PCR; TCRdb lists only in-frame clones, some missing. The table has around 130,000 clones, roughly 92% seen once. V gene TRBV9 combines with J gene TRBJ1-4, with D hard to call. The material sequenced was peripheral blood, taken 28 days after the second AZD1222 dose. This receptor was obtained from an adult who received the AZD1222 COVID-19 vaccine. The CDR3 sequence: CASSVAGGEKLFF. The CDR3 nucleotides read TGTGCCAGCAGCGTAGCCGGAGGTGAAAAACTGTTTTTT. The complete variable domain, with remaining parts taken from reference TRBV9 and TRBJ1-4, reads DSGVTQTPKHLITATGQRVTLRCSPRSGDLSVYWYQQSLDQGLQFLIQYYNGEERAKGNILERFSAQQFPDLHSELNLSSLELGDSALYFCASSVAGGEKLFFGSGTQLSVL.